This T cell receptor beta chain was sequenced for a study of cytomegalovirus exposure and HLA in healthy donors. Study conclusions and caveats: Rare sequences made up most TCRs, while some public TCRs were found in many donors. The classifier, whose performance was assessed in both the original and validation cohorts, reportedly diagnosed cytomegalovirus status with high specificity and sensitivity. Three CMV-associated chains proved CMV antigen-specific in vitro. Cytomegalovirus-associated TCR beta chains were listed, numbering around 150.

TCRdb's copy holds only in-frame clones and misses some; the assay was immunoSEQ multiplex PCR. In the table there are 140,000 or so clones, about 91% of which are singletons. Trimming stripped 6 bases from V and 5 bases from J, with 10 bases between. CDR3 length equals 11 residues. From germline, CDR1 is DFQATT and CDR2 SNEGSKA (reference sequence). This clone was seen just once. Its specificity is not known. The same CDR3 also results from other DNA sequences found in this sample. J is TRBJ1-2 and V is TRBV20-1; D uncertain. Sequencing used PBMCs. This clonotype originated in a woman between 18 and 29 years old in good health and CMV-seropositive. CDR3 DNA sequence: TGCAGTGCAGGGAGAGAGTATGGCTACACCTTC. Amino acids: CSAGREYGYTF.